This TCR beta chain was observed in a study of response to subunit inactivated influenza vaccine. From germline, CDR1 is DFQATT and CDR2 SNEGSKA (reference sequence). V lost 5 bases, J lost 2 bases, and 9 bases lay in between. CDR3 length equals 12 residues. Overall study results and limits: It was the authors' suggestion that each seasonal influenza vaccination recruits few new T cells.

In regard to this clonotype: The antigen is undetermined.

TCRdb re-called the RT-PCR reads through MiXCR, storing one row per CDR3 protein. Of 500,000 to 600,000 distinct CDR3 sequences in the sample, around 15% were seen once. The source material was PBMCs from blood, sampled 11 to 12 days after vaccination. This rearrangement joins TRBV20-1 to TRBJ1-2, with D possibly TRBD1 on 5 matching bases. The TCR was taken from a man aged 50-59 years who received an inactivated influenza vaccine. CDR3 sequence reads: CSAGDWNYGYTF. The CDR3 bases are TGCAGTGCTGGGGACTGGAACTATGGCTACACCTTC.